This record concerns one T cell receptor beta chain sequence. What it binds is not known. Germline lookup yields CDR1 MNHNS and CDR2 SASEGT. This CDR3 is built from 16 residues. J gave up 5 bases and V 6 bases, and 11 bases lay outside the gene matches. These data originate in a study of T-cell memory formation after mild COVID-19. General study results and limits: Clones shrinking between day 15 and 85 showed a balanced CD4/CD8 split, and those that grew later tilted toward CD4+. Among contracting clones, CD4+ were mainly CM/EM and CD8+ enriched in EMRA.

One entry per CDR3 protein, called by TCRdb with MiXCR from the 5' RACE reads. The sample comprises more than 250,000 distinct CDR3 sequences, about 17% of which are singletons, and roughly a fifth rests with the top ten. The chain joins TRBV6-1 to TRBJ1-5; 9 positions agree with TRBD1. The clonotype originates from a man between 18 and 35 years old who had mild COVID-19 (a few samples of this study predate the infection). Cell type and time point are not known. The sample consisted of PBMCs or a T cell subset sorted from them (not recorded which). The CDR3 DNA reads as TGTGCCAGCAGATCACAGGGGGCGGTCCGCTATCAGCCCCAGCATTTT. It is translated as CASRSQGAVRYQPQHF.